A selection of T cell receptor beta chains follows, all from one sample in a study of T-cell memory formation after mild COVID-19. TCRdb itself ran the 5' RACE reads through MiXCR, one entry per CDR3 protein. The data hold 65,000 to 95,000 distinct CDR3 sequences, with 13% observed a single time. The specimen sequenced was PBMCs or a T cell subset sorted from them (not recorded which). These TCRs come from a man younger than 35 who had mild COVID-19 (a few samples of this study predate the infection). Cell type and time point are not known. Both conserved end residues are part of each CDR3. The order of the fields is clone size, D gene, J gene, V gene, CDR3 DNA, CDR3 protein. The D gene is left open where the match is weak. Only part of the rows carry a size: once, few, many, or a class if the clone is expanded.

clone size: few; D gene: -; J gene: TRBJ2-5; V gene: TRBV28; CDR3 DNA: TGTGCCAGCAGTTTTGGAGGGAAAGAGACCCAGTACTTC; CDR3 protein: CASSFGGKETQYF
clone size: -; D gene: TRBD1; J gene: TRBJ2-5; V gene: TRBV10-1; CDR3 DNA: TGCGCCAGCAGCCCCAGGACAGGGGGCTTGGAGACCCAGTACTTC; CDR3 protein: CASSPRTGGLETQYF
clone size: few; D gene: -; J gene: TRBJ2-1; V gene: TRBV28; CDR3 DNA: TGTGCCAGCACCTTGGGGGCATCTGATTTTTACAATGAGCAGTTCTTC; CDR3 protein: CASTLGASDFYNEQFF
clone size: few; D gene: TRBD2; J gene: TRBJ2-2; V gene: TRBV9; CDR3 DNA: TGTGCCAGCAGCCCCGACGGGACTAGTGGCGGGGAGCTGTTTTTT; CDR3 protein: CASSPDGTSGGELFF
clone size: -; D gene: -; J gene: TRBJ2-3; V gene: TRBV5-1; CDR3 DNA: TGCGCCAGCAGCTTTGTAGCGGACACAGATACGCAGTATTTT; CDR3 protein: CASSFVADTDTQYF
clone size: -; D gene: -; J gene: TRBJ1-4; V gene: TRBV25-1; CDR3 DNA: TGTGCCAGCGGATTTAATTTAGGGGAACTGTTTTTT; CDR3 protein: CASGFNLGELFF
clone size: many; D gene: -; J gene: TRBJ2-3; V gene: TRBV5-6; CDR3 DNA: TGTGCCAGCAGCTTGGTGGATACGCAGTATTTT; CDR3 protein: CASSLVDTQYF
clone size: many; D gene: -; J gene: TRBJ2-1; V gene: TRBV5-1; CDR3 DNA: TGCGCCAGCAGCTTGAAGGCAGTGAATGAGCAGTTCTTC; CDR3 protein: CASSLKAVNEQFF
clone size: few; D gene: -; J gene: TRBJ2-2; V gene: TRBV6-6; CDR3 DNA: TGTGCCAGCAGTTACTCGATGGGGGGGCCTTCCGGGGAGCTGTTTTTT; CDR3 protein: CASSYSMGGPSGELFF
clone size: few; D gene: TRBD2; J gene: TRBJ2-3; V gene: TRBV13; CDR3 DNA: TGTGCCAGCAGCTCCCGGGACTATGAGAGGATAGATACGCAGTATTTT; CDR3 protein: CASSSRDYERIDTQYF
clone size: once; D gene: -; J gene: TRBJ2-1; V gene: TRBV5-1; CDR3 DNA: TGCGCCAGCAGCTTCTTTCGGATGGGGGCTCGCTACAATGAGCAGTTCTTC; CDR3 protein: CASSFFRMGARYNEQFF
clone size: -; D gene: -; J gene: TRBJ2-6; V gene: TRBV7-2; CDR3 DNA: TGTGCCAGCAGCTTAGAAGGAGTCGGCAGCTCTGGGGCCAACGTCCTGACTTTC; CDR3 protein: CASSLEGVGSSGANVLTF
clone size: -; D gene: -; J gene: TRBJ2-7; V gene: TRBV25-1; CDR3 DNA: TGTGCCAGCAGGGAGGGGGGAACCTACGAGCAGTACTTC; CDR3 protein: CASREGGTYEQYF
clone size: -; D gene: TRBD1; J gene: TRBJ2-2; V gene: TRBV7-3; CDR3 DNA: TGTGCCAGCCAAAGGACAGGGATAACCGGGGAGCTGTTTTTT; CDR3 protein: CASQRTGITGELFF
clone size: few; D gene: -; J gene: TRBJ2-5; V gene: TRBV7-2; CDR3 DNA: TGTGCCAGCATCTCGGACTCTCCCCAAGAGACCCAGTACTTC; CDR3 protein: CASISDSPQETQYF
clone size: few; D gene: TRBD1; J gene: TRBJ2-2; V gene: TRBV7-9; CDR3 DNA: TGTGCCAGCAGCGTCTCGACAGGGGTCAGTTCCGGGGAGCTGTTTTTT; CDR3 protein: CASSVSTGVSSGELFF
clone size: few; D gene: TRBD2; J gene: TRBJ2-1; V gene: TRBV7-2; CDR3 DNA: TGTGCCAGCAGCTCCCGACTAGCGACTGCCAATGAGCAGTTCTTC; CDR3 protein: CASSSRLATANEQFF
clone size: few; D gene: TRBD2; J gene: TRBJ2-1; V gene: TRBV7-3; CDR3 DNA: TGTGCCAGCAGCTTCCTAGCGGGGGGTTCCAATGAGCAGTTCTTC; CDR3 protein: CASSFLAGGSNEQFF
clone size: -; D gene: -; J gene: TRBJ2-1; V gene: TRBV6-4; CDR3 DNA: TGTGCCAGCAGTGTCGGGGATTACAATGAGCAGTTCTTC; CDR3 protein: CASSVGDYNEQFF
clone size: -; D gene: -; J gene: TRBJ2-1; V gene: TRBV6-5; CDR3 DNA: TGTGCCAGCACTGGAGGGGGGGGCCCCTACAATGAGCAGTTCTTC; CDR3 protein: CASTGGGGPYNEQFF